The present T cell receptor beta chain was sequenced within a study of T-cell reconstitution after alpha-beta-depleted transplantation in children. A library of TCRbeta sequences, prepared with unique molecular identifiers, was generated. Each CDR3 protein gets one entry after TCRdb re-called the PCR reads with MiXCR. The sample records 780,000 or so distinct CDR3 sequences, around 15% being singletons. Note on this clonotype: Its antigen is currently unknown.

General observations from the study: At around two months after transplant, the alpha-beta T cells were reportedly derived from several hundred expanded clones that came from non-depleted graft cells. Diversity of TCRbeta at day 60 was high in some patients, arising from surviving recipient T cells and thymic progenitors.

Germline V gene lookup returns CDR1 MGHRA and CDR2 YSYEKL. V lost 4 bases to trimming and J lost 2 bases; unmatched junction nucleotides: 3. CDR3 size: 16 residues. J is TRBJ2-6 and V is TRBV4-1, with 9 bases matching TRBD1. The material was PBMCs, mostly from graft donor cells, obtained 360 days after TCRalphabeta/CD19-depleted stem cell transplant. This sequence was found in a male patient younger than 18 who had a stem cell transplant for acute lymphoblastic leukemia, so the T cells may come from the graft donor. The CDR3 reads CASSLRQGAGANVLTF. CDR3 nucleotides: TGCGCCAGCAGCCTCCGACAGGGGGCTGGGGCCAACGTCCTGACTTTC.